This T cell receptor (beta chain) stems from a study of radiotherapy plus CTLA-4 blockade in lung cancer (dated by TCRdb to 2017 to 2018). Regarding the study in general: Objective responses occurred in approximately 17% of enrolled patients, and 25% to 40% achieved disease control.

Receptors were amplified or captured by the immunoSEQ multiplex PCR assay. As stored in TCRdb, this immuneACCESS dataset retains in-frame rearrangements with V and J assigned. A fraction of the clones does not appear; measured against another copy, unresolved V genes explain less than half of the discrepancy, and the remainder lacks a known reason. In this sample the table shows about 99,000 clones, 70% to 90% of which occur a single time. The ten largest make up 4.9% of the sample. In this sample, this clone turned up once. Its cognate antigen has yet to be identified. No base quality information exists; no much larger clone differs at one position. The germline V gene gives CDR1 as SQVTM and CDR2 as ANQGSEA. CDR3 length: 17 amino acids, cysteine to phenylalanine. The entry retains the CDR3 DNA only, 51 bases that are in frame from base 1. V is cut by 2 bases and J by 0 bases, and the space between the germline ends is 19 bases.

Overall results and qualifications from the work: The strongest predictors of response were reported to be early dynamic shifts in blood T cell clones along with a rise in serum interferon-beta following radiation. TCR clones derived from tumors expanded in peripheral blood after treatment with radiotherapy and ipilimumab.

The study evaluated CTLA-4 blockade (ipilimumab) given together with focal radiation therapy in patients who had chemo-refractory metastatic non-small-cell lung cancer. Sequencing used peripheral blood, obtained from a patient treated with radiotherapy plus ipilimumab. The rearranged segments are TRBV29-1 and TRBJ1-1; no D gene is confidently identified. The TCR comes from a human donor with non-small cell lung cancer that progressed on radiotherapy plus ipilimumab. The CDR3 corresponds to CSVEPGGVWGMNTEAFF. The nucleotide sequence reads as follows: TGCAGCGTTGAACCCGGTGGCGTCTGGGGTATGAACACTGAAGCTTTCTTT.